This TCR beta chain was identified in a study of blood T cell repertoires in COVID-19. Study context: Sites across the United States, Italy and Spain contributed samples from acute and convalescent COVID-19.

CDR3 length equals 19 residues. The trim removed 5 bases at V and 0 bases at J, leaving 13 bases unmatched. The germline gives CDR1 LNHDA, CDR2 SQIVND (reference sequence). Original analysis: Using reference gene primer amplification, nucleated cell counts were estimated. TCRdb's copy holds only in-frame clones and misses some; the assay was immunoSEQ multiplex PCR. The V and J calls and clone size are taken from that table; D and trimming were inferred from the DNA. This repertoire shows 95,000 to 100,000 clones, 81% found once; its top ten account for over 8.5%. This clone showed up just a few times.

The clonotype comes from a woman older than 75 with acute or convalescent COVID-19. V is TRBV19 and J is TRBJ2-1, with 10 bases that match TRBD1. Material: peripheral blood. CDR3 sequence reads: CASSRRGTGAIRSYNEQFF. DNA for the CDR3: TGTGCCAGTAGTCGTCGGGGGACAGGGGCTATACGCTCCTACAATGAGCAGTTCTTC. Looking up the rest from reference TRBV19 and TRBJ2-1 gives the full variable domain: DGGITQSPKYLFRKEGQNVTLSCEQNLNHDAMYWYRQDPGQGLRLIYYSQIVNDFQKGDIAEGYSVSREKKESFPLTVTSAQKNPTAFYLCASSRRGTGAIRSYNEQFFGPGTRLTVL.